This T cell receptor beta chain comes out of a study of monozygotic twins with inflammatory bowel disease. Overall study results and limits: Support was lacking for any single strong IBD-associated signal or clonotype.

TCRdb re-called the 5' RACE reads; one entry per CDR3 protein, DNA not given. Its listing shows 300,000 to 400,000 distinct CDR3 sequences. The CDR3 is 16 residues long. Germline CDR1 MGHRA, CDR2 YSYEKL. To note about this clonotype: Antigen: not known.

Source material: blood. The chain links TRBV4-1 to TRBJ2-7. The clonotype comes from a human donor with ulcerative colitis or Crohn's disease, or a healthy co-twin of an affected twin (not recorded which). The CDR3 spells CASSSQGRMAEYEQYF.